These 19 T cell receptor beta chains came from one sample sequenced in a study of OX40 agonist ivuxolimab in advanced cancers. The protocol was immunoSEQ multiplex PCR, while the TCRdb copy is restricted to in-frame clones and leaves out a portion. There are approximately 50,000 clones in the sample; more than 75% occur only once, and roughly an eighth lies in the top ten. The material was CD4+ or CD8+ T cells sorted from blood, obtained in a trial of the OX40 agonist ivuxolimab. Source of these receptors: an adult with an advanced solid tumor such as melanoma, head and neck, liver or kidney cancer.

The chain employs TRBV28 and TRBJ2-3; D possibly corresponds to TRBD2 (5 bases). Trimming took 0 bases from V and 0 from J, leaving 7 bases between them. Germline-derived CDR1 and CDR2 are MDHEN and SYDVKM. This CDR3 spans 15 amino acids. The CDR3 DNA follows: TGTGCCAGCAGTTTATGGGGCGGGAGCACAGATACGCAGTATTTT. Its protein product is CASSLWGGSTDTQYF.

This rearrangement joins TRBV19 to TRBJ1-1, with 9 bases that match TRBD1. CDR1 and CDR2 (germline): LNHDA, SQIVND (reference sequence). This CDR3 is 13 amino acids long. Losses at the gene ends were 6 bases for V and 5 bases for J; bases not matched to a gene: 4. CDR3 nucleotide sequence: TGTGCCAGTAGCGACAGGGGGTGGACTGAAGCTTTCTTT. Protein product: CASSDRGWTEAFF.

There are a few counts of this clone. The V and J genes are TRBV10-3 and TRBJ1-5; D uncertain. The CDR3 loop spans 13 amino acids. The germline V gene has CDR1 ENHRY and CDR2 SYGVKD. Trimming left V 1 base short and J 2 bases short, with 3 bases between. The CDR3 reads CAISEYGNQPQHF. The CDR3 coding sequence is TGTGCCATCAGTGAGTATGGCAATCAGCCCCAGCATTTT.

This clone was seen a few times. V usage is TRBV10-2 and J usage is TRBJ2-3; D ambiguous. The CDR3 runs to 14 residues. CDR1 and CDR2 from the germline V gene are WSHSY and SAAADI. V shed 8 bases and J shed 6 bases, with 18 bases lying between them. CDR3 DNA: TGCGCCAGCTCTGAGGTCAGGAGTTGGGATACGCAGTATTTT. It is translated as CASSEVRSWDTQYF.

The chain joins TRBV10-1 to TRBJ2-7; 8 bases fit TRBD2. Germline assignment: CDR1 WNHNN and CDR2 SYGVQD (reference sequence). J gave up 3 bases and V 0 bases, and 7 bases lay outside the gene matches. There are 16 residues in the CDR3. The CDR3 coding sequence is TGCGCCAGCAGTGAGTCGGCCAGCGGGAGAAGCTACGAGCAGTACTTC. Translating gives CASSESASGRSYEQYF.

DNA for the CDR3: TGTGCCAGAGACTATCCGGGAAAAAGACAGCCCCAGCATTTT. This codes for CARDYPGKRQPQHF. This chain links TRBV11-3 with TRBJ1-5, with no clear D. This CDR3 has 14 amino acids. V was pared by 9 bases and J by 7 bases, with 19 bases between. The germline V gene has CDR1 SGHNT and CDR2 YENEEA.

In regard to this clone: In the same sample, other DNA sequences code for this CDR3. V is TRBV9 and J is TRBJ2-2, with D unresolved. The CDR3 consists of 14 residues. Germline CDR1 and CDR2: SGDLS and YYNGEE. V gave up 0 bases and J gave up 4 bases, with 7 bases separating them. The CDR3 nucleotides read TGTGCCAGCAGCGTAGTGGCAGGCACCGGGGAGCTGTTTTTT. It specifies CASSVVAGTGELFF. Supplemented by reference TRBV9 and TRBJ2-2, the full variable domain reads DSGVTQTPKHLITATGQRVTLRCSPRSGDLSVYWYQQSLDQGLQFLIQYYNGEERAKGNILERFSAQQFPDLHSELNLSSLELGDSALYFCASSVVAGTGELFFGEGSRLTVL.

Written as DNA, the CDR3 is TGTGCCAGCAGTGACGCGGGACAGGGGAATCAGCCCCAGCATTTT. Translated: CASSDAGQGNQPQHF. The J gene is TRBJ1-5, the V gene TRBV2; TRBD1 aligns across 10 bases. The CDR3 contains 15 residues. Per the germline V gene, CDR1 is SNHLY and CDR2 is FYNNEI. V shed 3 bases and J 4 bases; nucleotides not matched to a gene: 3.

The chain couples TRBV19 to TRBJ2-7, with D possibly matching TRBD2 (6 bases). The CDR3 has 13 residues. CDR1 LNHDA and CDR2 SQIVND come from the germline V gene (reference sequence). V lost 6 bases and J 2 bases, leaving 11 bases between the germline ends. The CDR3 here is CASRSGSAYEQYF. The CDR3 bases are TGTGCCAGTAGAAGCGGGTCCGCCTACGAGCAGTACTTC.

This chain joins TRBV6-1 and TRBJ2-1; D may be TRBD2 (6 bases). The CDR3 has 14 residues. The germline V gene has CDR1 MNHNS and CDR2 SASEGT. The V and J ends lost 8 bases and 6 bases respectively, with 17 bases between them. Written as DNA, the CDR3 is TGTGCCAGCTCGGGGGAGCGGGTGATCAATGAGCAGTTCTTC. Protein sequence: CASSGERVINEQFF.

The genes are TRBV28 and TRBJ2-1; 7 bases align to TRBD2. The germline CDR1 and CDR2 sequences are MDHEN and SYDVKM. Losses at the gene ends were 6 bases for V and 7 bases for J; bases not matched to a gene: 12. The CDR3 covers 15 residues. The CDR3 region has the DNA TGTGCCAGCAGCCTTCCGGGCGGGAGAGCGAATGAGCAGTTCTTC. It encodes CASSLPGGRANEQFF.

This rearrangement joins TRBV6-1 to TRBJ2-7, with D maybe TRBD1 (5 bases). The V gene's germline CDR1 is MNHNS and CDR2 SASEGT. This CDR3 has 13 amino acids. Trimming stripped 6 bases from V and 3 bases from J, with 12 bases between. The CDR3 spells CASRLSQVYEQYF. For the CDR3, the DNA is TGTGCCAGCAGGCTTTCACAGGTCTACGAGCAGTACTTC.

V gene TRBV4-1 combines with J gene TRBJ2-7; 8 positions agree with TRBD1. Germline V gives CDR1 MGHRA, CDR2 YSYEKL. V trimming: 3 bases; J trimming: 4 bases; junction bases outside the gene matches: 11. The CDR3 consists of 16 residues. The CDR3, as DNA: TGCGCCAGCAGCCAGGCTCTCGGACAGGGTAGGTACGAGCAGTACTTC. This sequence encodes CASSQALGQGRYEQYF.

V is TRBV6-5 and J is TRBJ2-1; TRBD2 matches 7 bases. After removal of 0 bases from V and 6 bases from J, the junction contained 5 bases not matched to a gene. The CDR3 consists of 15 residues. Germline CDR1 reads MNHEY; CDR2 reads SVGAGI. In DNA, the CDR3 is TGTGCCAGCAGTTACTCTTCTAGCGGCCCCAATGAGCAGTTCTTC. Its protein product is CASSYSSSGPNEQFF.

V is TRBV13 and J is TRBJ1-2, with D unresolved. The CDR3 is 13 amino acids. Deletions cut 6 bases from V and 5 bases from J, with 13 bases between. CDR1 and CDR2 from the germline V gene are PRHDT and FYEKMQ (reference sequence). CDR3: CASSTKAGYGYTF. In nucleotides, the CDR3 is TGTGCCAGCAGTACGAAGGCGGGGTATGGCTACACCTTC.

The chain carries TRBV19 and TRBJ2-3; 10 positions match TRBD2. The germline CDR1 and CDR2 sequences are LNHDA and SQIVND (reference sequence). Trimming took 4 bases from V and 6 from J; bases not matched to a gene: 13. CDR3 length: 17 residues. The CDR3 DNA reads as TGTGCCAGTAGTACGAGCGGGAGGGCCAAGAGTAGGGATACGCAGTATTTT. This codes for CASSTSGRAKSRDTQYF.

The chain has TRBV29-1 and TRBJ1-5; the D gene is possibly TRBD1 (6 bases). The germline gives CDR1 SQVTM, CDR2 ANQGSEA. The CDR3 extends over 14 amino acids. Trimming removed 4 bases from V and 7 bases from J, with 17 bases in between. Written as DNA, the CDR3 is TGCAGCGTTGTCAGTCCAGGGGCCGAGCAGCCCCAGCATTTT. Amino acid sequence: CSVVSPGAEQPQHF.

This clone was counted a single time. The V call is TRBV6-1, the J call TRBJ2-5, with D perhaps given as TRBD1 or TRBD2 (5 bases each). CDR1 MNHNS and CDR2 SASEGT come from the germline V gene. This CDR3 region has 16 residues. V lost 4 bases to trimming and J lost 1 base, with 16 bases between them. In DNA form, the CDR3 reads TGTGCCAGCAGTGTACCGCCCGGGACGGCCCAAGAGACCCAGTACTTC. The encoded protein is CASSVPPGTAQETQYF.

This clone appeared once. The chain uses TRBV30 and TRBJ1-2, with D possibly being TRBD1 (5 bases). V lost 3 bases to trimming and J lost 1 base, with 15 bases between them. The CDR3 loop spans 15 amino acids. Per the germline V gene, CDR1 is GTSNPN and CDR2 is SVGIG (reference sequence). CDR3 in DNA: TGTGCCTGGAGGGGGGGAACAGACAATAACTATGGCTACACCTTC. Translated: CAWRGGTDNNYGYTF.